Following are 20 T cell receptor beta chains from one sample sequenced in a study of beta chain features in type 1 diabetes (dated by TCRdb to 2016 to 2018). The paper's findings and limits, for the study overall: Type 1 diabetes patients showed a moderate but significant shortening of TCRB CDR3 length in all four CD4+ subsets.

The library was obtained by the immunoSEQ multiplex PCR assay. The entire isolated RNA was reverse transcribed using the High Capacity cDNA Reverse Transcription Kit, and thus expressed TCRB transcripts were sequenced. The table was pulled from immuneACCESS by TCRdb, which kept in-frame rearrangements only. Such tables lose some clones; where checked, under half of the loss comes from unresolved V genes, and the rest has no known cause. This sample lists about 160,000 clones; about 8.1% were detected once. Clones ranked in the top ten supply approximately 0.56% of the sample. Their target antigens are unknown. Sequenced material: central memory CD4+ T cells from blood. The receptors derive from a woman aged 18-35 years with type 1 diabetes.

The chain uses TRBV6-5 and TRBJ2-2; D might be TRBD1 (5 bases). This CDR3 comprises 14 residues. CDR1 and CDR2 (germline): MNHEY, SVGAGI. Trimming left V 2 bases short and J 5 bases short, with 9 bases between. CDR3 residues: CASSYRQSTGELFF. CDR3 nucleotides: TGTGCCAGCAGTTACCGACAGTCGACCGGGGAGCTGTTTTTT.

At least ten counts were recorded for this clone. The chain combines TRBV7-9 with TRBJ2-7, with a weak D call TRBD1 (5 bases). The CDR3 is made up of 11 amino acids. Germline V gene lookup returns CDR1 SEHNR and CDR2 FQNEAQ (reference sequence). Trimming removed 5 bases from V and 4 bases from J, with 6 bases in between. The CDR3 region has the DNA TGTGCCAGCAGCGACAGTTACGAGCAGTACTTC. Its protein product is CASSDSYEQYF.

The CDR3 DNA reads as TGTGCCAGCAAGCCTGGGGGGGTAGGGAACTATGGCTACACCTTC. Translation: CASKPGGVGNYGYTF. The chain has TRBV27 and TRBJ1-2, with D maybe TRBD1 (5 bases). Trimming cost V 7 bases and J 2 bases, with 17 bases left between them. CDR3 length: 15 residues. Germline lookup yields CDR1 MNHEY and CDR2 SMNVEV (reference sequence).

This clone was observed a handful of times. The rearrangement uses TRBV6-6 and TRBJ2-7, with 8 bases that match TRBD2. The CDR3 consists of 15 residues. Per the germline V gene, CDR1 is MNHNY and CDR2 is SVGAGI (reference sequence). V lost 5 bases to trimming and J lost 2 bases; unmatched junction nucleotides: 8. CDR3 DNA sequence: TGTGCCAGCAGTCGACGAGCGGGAGAGACCTACGAGCAGTACTTC. It is translated as CASSRRAGETYEQYF.

Only one count was recorded for this clone. At the DNA level, this CDR3 is encoded by other sequences in the same sample as well. The V call is TRBV27, the J call TRBJ1-5; 11 bases are shared with TRBD1. Trimming took 5 bases from V and 7 from J; bases not matched to a gene: 4. Per the germline V gene, CDR1 is MNHEY and CDR2 is SMNVEV (reference sequence). This CDR3 has 14 residues. CDR3: CASSPRTGGQPQHF. Here the CDR3 DNA reads TGTGCCAGCAGTCCCCGGACAGGGGGCCAGCCCCAGCATTTT.

The V and J genes are TRBV15 and TRBJ2-7; TRBD1 agrees at 9 bases. The CDR3 contains 16 residues. Germline loops: CDR1 LNHNV, CDR2 YYDKDF (reference sequence). The V and J ends lost 1 base and 4 bases, in that order; junction bases with no gene match: 8. CDR3: CATSRVTGQGSYEQYF. CDR3 in DNA: TGTGCCACCAGCAGAGTAACGGGACAGGGTAGTTACGAGCAGTACTTC.

This clone was recorded a few times. The rearrangement joins TRBV14 to TRBJ2-2; perhaps TRBD1 as D (6 bases). The CDR3 extends over 14 amino acids. Deletions cut 4 bases from V and 4 bases from J, with 10 bases between. Germline V gene sequence: CDR1 SGHDN, CDR2 FVKESK. CDR3: CASSRLGGTGELFF. The CDR3 DNA is TGTGCCAGCAGCCGCCTAGGGGGCACCGGGGAGCTGTTTTTT.

This clone was counted between two and nine times. The chain carries TRBV29-1 and TRBJ2-1, with 8 positions matching TRBD1. The trim removed 6 bases at V and 3 bases at J, leaving 4 bases unmatched. CDR3 size: 13 residues. Per germline, CDR1 SQVTM and CDR2 ANQGSEA. The CDR3 protein is CSVGQGFYNEQFF. The CDR3 nucleotides read TGCAGCGTAGGACAGGGTTTCTACAATGAGCAGTTCTTC.

This chain joins TRBV28 and TRBJ2-2, with no clear D. Germline values: CDR1 MDHEN, CDR2 SYDVKM. V lost 4 bases and J lost 4, with 7 bases in between. CDR3 length: 13 residues. The CDR3 nucleotides read TGTGCCAGCAGTTCCCCTATCACCGGGGAGCTGTTTTTT. As protein: CASSSPITGELFF.

This clone was seen only a few times. A junction boundary mismatches the germline segment, possibly from a read error. The chain uses TRBV28 and TRBJ1-2; 12 bases are a match to TRBD1. CDR3 length: 15 residues. Germline CDR1 is MDHEN and CDR2 is SYDVKM. The CDR3 bases are TGTGCCACCAGTATCGGGACAGGGGGCGAAACGGGCTACACCTTC. It is translated as CATSIGTGGETGYTF.

This chain uses TRBV18 with TRBJ2-5, with 8 bases identical to TRBD1. The CDR3 sequence is 13 residues long. V was clipped by 8 bases and J by 4 bases; unmatched bases: 6. Per germline, CDR1 KGHSH and CDR2 LQKENI. The CDR3 DNA reads as TGTGCCAGCACTTCAGGGGGCGCAGAGACCCAGTACTTC. Translation gives CASTSGGAETQYF. Looking up the rest from reference TRBV18 and TRBJ2-5 gives the full variable domain: NAGVMQNPRHLVRRRGQEARLRCSPMKGHSHVYWYRQLPEEGLKFMVYLQKENIIDESGMPKERFSAEFPKEGPSILRIQQVVRGDSAAYFCASTSGGAETQYFGPGTRLLVL.

The rearrangement links TRBV7-2 to TRBJ2-7, with no clear D. Trimming removed 2 bases at V and 6 bases at J, with 5 bases between. The germline gives CDR1 SGHTA, CDR2 FQGNSA. The CDR3 consists of 11 residues. CDR3 region: CASSLIAEQYF. The CDR3 DNA is TGTGCCAGCAGCTTAATAGCCGAGCAGTACTTC. The entire variable domain, with the rest obtained from reference TRBV7-2 and TRBJ2-7, is as follows: GAGVSQSPSNKVTEKGKDVELRCDPISGHTALYWYRQSLGQGLEFLIYFQGNSAPDKSGLPSDRFSAERTGGSVSTLTIQRTQQEDSAVYLCASSLIAEQYFGPGTRLTVT.

This chain links TRBV4-2 with TRBJ2-3, with D tentatively TRBD2 (6 bases). The CDR3 has 16 residues. Per germline, CDR1 LGHNA and CDR2 YNFKEQ. Trimming shortened V by 5 bases and J by 2 bases, and 17 bases separated the two germline ends. The CDR3 loop is CASSLVGGLPTDTQYF. DNA of the CDR3: TGTGCCAGCAGCTTGGTTGGTGGACTACCCACAGATACGCAGTATTTT.

This clone occurred a few times. The DNA for the CDR3 is TGTGCCAGCAGCTCCGGACAGGGTCGAGAGCAGTACTTC. It translates to CASSSGQGREQYF. The chain links TRBV7-3 to TRBJ2-7, with 8 bases fitting TRBD1. This CDR3 contains 13 residues. V was pared by 4 bases and J by 7 bases, with 6 bases of the junction left unmatched. Germline values: CDR1 SGHTA, CDR2 FQGTGA.

This clone was recorded a few times. The chain carries TRBV4-3 and TRBJ1-4; TRBD1 aligns across 11 bases. The germline gives CDR1 LGHNA, CDR2 YSLEER. The CDR3 is made up of 17 amino acids. V dropped 4 bases and J dropped 1; count of bases not matched to a gene: 5. The CDR3 is CASSPDGTGGTNEKLFF. The CDR3 bases are TGCGCCAGCAGCCCAGATGGGACAGGGGGAACTAATGAAAAACTGTTTTTT.

V and J are TRBV4-3 and TRBJ2-6; D call uncertain. V was shortened by 0 bases and J by 0 bases, with 6 bases between the two germline ends. The CDR3 sequence is 16 residues long. Germline values: CDR1 LGHNA, CDR2 YSLEER. DNA for the CDR3: TGCGCCAGCAGCCAAGATCTAAACTCTGGGGCCAACGTCCTGACTTTC. Protein product: CASSQDLNSGANVLTF.

This clone was observed a handful of times. Other DNA sequences within the sample encode an identical CDR3. The chain carries TRBV5-1 and TRBJ2-5; D is uncertain. V was clipped by 7 bases and J by 1 base, with 5 bases between them. The germline V gene has CDR1 SGHRS and CDR2 YFSETQ. There are 11 residues in the CDR3. CDR3 bases: TGCGCCAGCCGCAGCCAAGAGACCCAGTACTTC. Encoded protein: CASRSQETQYF. The full variable domain, in which reference TRBV5-1 and TRBJ2-5 provide the parts outside the CDR3, is KAGVTQTPRYLIKTRGQQVTLSCSPISGHRSVSWYQQTPGQGLQFLFEYFSETQRNKGNFPGRFSGRQFSNSRSEMNVSTLELGDSALYLCASRSQETQYFGPGTRLLVL.

This clone showed up just a few times. This rearrangement joins TRBV7-3 to TRBJ2-1; 8 bases agree with TRBD2. J was trimmed by 5 bases and V by 2 bases; bases with no gene match: 8. Per germline, CDR1 SGHTA and CDR2 FQGTGA. There are 16 residues in the CDR3. CDR3 in DNA: TGTGCCAGCAGCTTATCCCCCAGCGGGAGCGACAATGAGCAGTTCTTC. Translating gives CASSLSPSGSDNEQFF.

The rearrangement joins TRBV6-6 to TRBJ2-5, with 7 positions matching TRBD2. In germline, CDR1 is MNHNY, CDR2 SVGAGI (reference sequence). CDR3 size: 15 residues. V was pared by 5 bases and J by 11 bases, with 17 bases of the junction left unmatched. The CDR3 region is CASSGRQANRREQYF. CDR3 DNA: TGTGCCAGCAGTGGCCGGCAGGCCAATAGGCGGGAGCAGTACTTC.

The rearrangement links TRBV7-9 to TRBJ1-4; D gene unclear. Trimming removed 0 bases at V and 7 bases at J, with 9 bases between. There are 14 residues in the CDR3. Germline assignment: CDR1 SEHNR and CDR2 FQNEAQ (reference sequence). CDR3 DNA sequence: TGTGCCAGCAGCTTAGCAACCGGGTTTGAAAAACTGTTTTTT. Residues: CASSLATGFEKLFF.